This T cell receptor beta chain was obtained from a study of cytomegalovirus exposure and HLA in healthy donors. Study-wide results and limits: In a later analysis, a missense DCLRE1C variant was linked to TCR beta V- and J-gene trimming.

PCR involved 60 Vbeta and 13 Jbeta primers. This table comes from immunoSEQ multiplex PCR, and its TCRdb copy is limited to in-frame clones, with some not included. The data hold some 120,000 clones, with roughly 70% observed a single time. This clone has a single count. The antigen is unknown. V lost 4 bases, J lost 1 base, and 10 bases lay in between. The germline CDR1 and CDR2 sequences are SNHLY and FYNNEI. The CDR3 covers 15 residues. The chain is built from TRBV2 and TRBJ2-2; TRBD2 might be the D (6 bases). The source is a man aged 35 to 55 in good health and CMV-seropositive. The sample comprised PBMCs. DNA of the CDR3: TGTGCCAGCAGTGGAACTAGCCGGAACACCGGGGAGCTGTTTTTT. As protein: CASSGTSRNTGELFF.